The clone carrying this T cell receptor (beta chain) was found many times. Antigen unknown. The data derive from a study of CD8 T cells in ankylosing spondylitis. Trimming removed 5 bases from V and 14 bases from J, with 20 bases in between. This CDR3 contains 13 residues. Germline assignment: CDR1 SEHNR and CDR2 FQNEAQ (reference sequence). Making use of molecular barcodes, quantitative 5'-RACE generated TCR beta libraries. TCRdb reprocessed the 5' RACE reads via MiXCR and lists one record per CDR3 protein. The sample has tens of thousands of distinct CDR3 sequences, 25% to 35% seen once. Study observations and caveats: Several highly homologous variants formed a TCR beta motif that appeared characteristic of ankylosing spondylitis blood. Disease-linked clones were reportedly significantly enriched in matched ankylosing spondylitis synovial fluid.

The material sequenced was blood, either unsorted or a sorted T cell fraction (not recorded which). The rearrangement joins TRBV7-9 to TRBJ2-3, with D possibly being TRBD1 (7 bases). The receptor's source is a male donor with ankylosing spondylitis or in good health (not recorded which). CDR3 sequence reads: CASSPTAQGTPYF. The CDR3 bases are TGTGCCAGCAGCCCTACAGCACAGGGGACTCCGTATTTT.